A single sample is the source of the 23 T cell receptor beta chains below, sequenced in a study of molecular identifiers for immune sequencing clone quantification. TCRdb reanalysed the PCR reads using MiXCR and keeps one entry per CDR3 protein. Of over 600,000 distinct CDR3 sequences listed, 15% to 20% were seen once; the top ten hold approximately 0.9%. The specimen was naive CD8+ T cells from blood, with Jurkat cell RNA spiked in. Stated subset: FACS-sorted CD8+CD4-CCR7+CD45RA+ naive T cells. The origin of the receptors is a human donor in good health. Some libraries in this study had Jurkat cell RNA spiked in.

The table lists this clonotype with many counts. CDR3 nucleotide sequence: TGTGCCAGCAGCTCCAACCGGGGCCAGGGGTTAGGAACTGAAGCTTTCTTT. It translates to CASSSNRGQGLGTEAFF. The gene calls are TRBV7-9 and TRBJ1-1, with TRBD1 as a possible D gene (6 bases). The CDR3 totals 17 residues. In germline, CDR1 is SEHNR, CDR2 FQNEAQ (reference sequence). V lost 4 bases and J lost 5, with 23 bases in between.

Only one count was recorded for this clonotype. This could be a read error, since a much larger clone is one nucleotide away. The rearrangement links TRBV6-2 or TRBV6-3 to TRBJ1-2; no reliable D call. The V gene lost 6 bases and the J gene lost 4 bases, with 18 bases spanning the gap. The CDR3 runs to 15 residues. Germline lookup yields CDR1 MNHEY and CDR2 SVGEGT. The CDR3 DNA sequence: TGTGCCAGCAGCCCCGCCGTGCTAACTCCCTATGGCTACACCTTC. It translates to CASSPAVLTPYGYTF.

This clonotype was counted at least ten times. The J gene is TRBJ1-6, the V gene TRBV5-6, with no clear D. V was clipped by 0 bases and J by 1 base, with 8 bases between them. Germline CDR1 reads SGHDT; CDR2 reads YYEEEE. The CDR3 is 16 residues long. The CDR3 DNA reads as TGTGCCAGCAGCTTGGGGGAGCATTCCTATAATTCACCCCTCCACTTT. Its protein product is CASSLGEHSYNSPLHF.

This clonotype was seen only a few times. Here the CDR3 DNA reads TGTGCCAGCAGTCCTAACATAGGACACAATGAGCAGTTCTTC. It specifies CASSPNIGHNEQFF. The genes are TRBV6-4 and TRBJ2-1; D unclear. Germline CDR1 is MRHNA and CDR2 is SNTAGT. This CDR3 comprises 14 residues. V was trimmed by 5 bases and J by 5 bases, leaving 13 bases between them.

This clonotype was observed many times. The CDR3 protein is CAWSVRGTDSYNEQFF. CDR3 nucleotide sequence: TGTGCCTGGAGTGTACGTGGGACCGACTCCTACAATGAGCAGTTCTTC. The rearrangement links TRBV30 to TRBJ2-1; perhaps D is TRBD1 or TRBD2 (5 bases each). V gave up 0 bases and J gave up 0 bases, with 12 bases separating them. The CDR3 covers 16 residues. CDR1 and CDR2 from the germline V gene are GTSNPN and SVGIG (reference sequence). Full variable domain (remainder filled in from reference TRBV30 and TRBJ2-1): SQTIHQWPATLVQPVGSPLSLECTVEGTSNPNLYWYRQAAGRGLQLLFYSVGIGQISSEVPQNLSASRPQDRQFILSSKKLLLSDSGFYLCAWSVRGTDSYNEQFFGPGTRLTVL.

Only a few counts were recorded for this clonotype. The chain uses TRBV27 and TRBJ2-6; D might be TRBD2 (6 bases). Trimming left V 3 bases short and J 4 bases short, with 13 bases between. The CDR3 has 16 amino acids. Germline V CDR1 and CDR2: MNHEY, SMNVEV (reference sequence). The CDR3 DNA sequence: TGTGCCAGCAGTTTGTTGGGGGGTCCCGGGGCCAACGTCCTGACTTTC. This encodes CASSLLGGPGANVLTF. The whole variable domain, filled in from reference TRBV27 and TRBJ2-6, reads EAQVTQNPRYLITVTGKKLTVTCSQNMNHEYMSWYRQDPGLGLRQIYYSMNVEVTDKGDVPEGYKVSRKEKRNFPLILESPSPNQTSLYFCASSLLGGPGANVLTFGAGSRLTVL.

Worth noting for this clonotype: Its ends do not fully match the called genes, so a read error is possible. The V call is TRBV18, the J call TRBJ2-1, with D hard to call. The CDR3 is made up of 14 amino acids. Germline-derived CDR1 and CDR2 are KGHSH and LQKENI. The CDR3 loop is CASSPPWRYNERFF. CDR3 nucleotides: TGTGCCAGCTCACCACCCTGGCGGTACAATGAGCGGTTCTTC.

At least ten counts were recorded for this clonotype. The rearrangement joins TRBV11-2 to TRBJ1-5; D may be TRBD1 (5 bases). CDR1 SGHAT and CDR2 FQNNGV come from the germline V gene. Deletions cut 5 bases from V and 4 bases from J, with 15 bases between. This CDR3 spans 15 amino acids. CDR3 in DNA: TGTGCCAGCAGCCCTGGGGGTGCAGATAATCAGCCCCAGCATTTT. This codes for CASSPGGADNQPQHF.

The sample holds many counts of this clonotype. The chain recombines TRBV2 with TRBJ2-7; a weak D match, TRBD1 (6 bases). The CDR3 spans 13 residues. From germline, CDR1 is SNHLY and CDR2 FYNNEI. The V end was cut by 8 bases, the J end by 1 base, with 12 bases between. The CDR3 sequence is CASGTGKSYEQYF. The CDR3 DNA reads TGTGCCAGCGGCACAGGGAAATCCTACGAGCAGTACTTC.

This clonotype appeared many times. The J gene is TRBJ2-7, the V gene TRBV7-9; D assignment may be TRBD1 or TRBD2 (5 bases each). The ends were cut back, 5 bases at V and 6 bases at J, with 20 bases in the middle. Germline loops: CDR1 SEHNR, CDR2 FQNEAQ (reference sequence). The CDR3 spans 15 residues. In DNA form, the CDR3 reads TGTGCCAGCAGCGCCTCCGGGACGCCCTTGGGCGAGCAGTACTTC. Amino acids: CASSASGTPLGEQYF.

The V gene is TRBV6-2 or TRBV6-3, the J gene TRBJ2-5; the match to TRBD2 covers 11 bases. The germline V gene has CDR1 MNHEY and CDR2 SVGEGT. The V and J ends lost 2 bases and 3 bases, in that order; junction bases with no gene match: 8. The CDR3 totals 17 residues. This chain's CDR3 is CASSYQPSGRLEETQYF. Here the CDR3 DNA reads TGTGCCAGCAGTTACCAGCCTAGCGGGAGGTTAGAAGAGACCCAGTACTTC.

Ten or more counts support this clonotype. The chain links TRBV6-6 to TRBJ1-4, with TRBD1 as a possible D gene (6 bases). Germline V gene data show CDR1 as MNHNY and CDR2 as SVGAGI (reference sequence). V shed 5 bases and J shed 1 base, with 11 bases lying between them. The CDR3 has 15 residues. The CDR3 reads CASSMDSRTNEKLFF. The CDR3 DNA reads TGTGCCAGCAGTATGGACAGTCGAACTAATGAAAAACTGTTTTTT.

This clonotype was detected many times. In DNA form, the CDR3 reads TGTGCCAGCACTCGTTTAGGGGGCCTTTGGACACCCCTCCACTTT. Its protein product is CASTRLGGLWTPLHF. The chain links TRBV7-2 to TRBJ1-6, with TRBD1 matching 7 bases. Germline assignment: CDR1 SGHTA and CDR2 FQGNSA. The V gene end was trimmed by 7 bases and the J gene end by 11 bases; junction bases not matched to a gene: 14. This CDR3 spans 15 amino acids.

This clonotype showed up many times. This rearrangement joins TRBV30 to TRBJ2-1, with D possibly matching TRBD2 (6 bases). V lost 3 bases, J lost 4 bases, and 13 bases lay in between. Germline values: CDR1 GTSNPN, CDR2 SVGIG (reference sequence). The CDR3 is made up of 14 amino acids. The CDR3 protein is CAWSYGAGYNEQFF. The DNA for the CDR3 is TGTGCCTGGAGCTACGGGGCGGGGTACAATGAGCAGTTCTTC.

The CDR3 here is CASSVDIGVRETQYF. The CDR3, as DNA: TGTGCCAGCAGCGTAGATATAGGGGTGAGAGAGACCCAGTACTTC. The chain employs TRBV9 and TRBJ2-5, with D tentatively TRBD1 (5 bases). Per the germline V gene, CDR1 is SGDLS and CDR2 is YYNGEE. V was clipped by 0 bases and J by 4 bases, with 13 bases between them. The CDR3 has 15 amino acids.

The V gene is TRBV9, the J gene TRBJ2-1; D gene ambiguous. The CDR3 has 13 residues. Germline CDR1 SGDLS, CDR2 YYNGEE. Trimming stripped 4 bases from V and 7 bases from J, with 12 bases between. The CDR3 here is CASSTSRRNEQFF. Written as DNA, the CDR3 is TGTGCCAGCAGCACCTCCCGTCGAAATGAGCAGTTCTTC.

This clonotype was counted at least ten times. The chain carries TRBV25-1 and TRBJ2-7; D is possibly TRBD1 or TRBD2 (5 bases each). Germline lookup yields CDR1 MGHDK and CDR2 SYGVNS. The V end was cut by 5 bases, the J end by 5 bases, with 10 bases between. CDR3 length equals 12 residues. The DNA of the CDR3 is TGTGCCAGCAGTCTTTGGGGGAACGAGCAGTACTTC. Its translation: CASSLWGNEQYF.

Notes on this clonotype: One base away lies a much larger clone, so this may be a sequencing read error. The chain couples TRBV30 to TRBJ2-7; D remains unclear. Germline lookup yields CDR1 GTSNPN and CDR2 SVGIG (reference sequence). CDR3 size: 13 residues. The CDR3 loop reads CALSIEDSYERYF. The CDR3 region has the DNA TGTGCCTTATCTATCGAAGACTCCTACGAGCGGTACTTC.

This clonotype was seen many times. The chain combines TRBV7-9 with TRBJ2-3, with 9 nucleotides matching TRBD2. Germline values: CDR1 SEHNR, CDR2 FQNEAQ (reference sequence). V gave up 1 base and J gave up 2 bases; unmatched junction bases: 10. This CDR3 has 18 residues. CDR3 in amino acids: CASSLVARTSVYTDTQYF. The CDR3 DNA reads TGTGCCAGCAGCTTAGTTGCACGGACTAGCGTTTACACAGATACGCAGTATTTT. The full variable domain, with the rest looked up from reference TRBV7-9 and TRBJ2-3, is DTGVSQNPRHKITKRGQNVTFRCDPISEHNRLYWYRQTLGQGPEFLTYFQNEAQLEKSRLLSDRFSAERPKGSFSTLEIQRTEQGDSAMYLCASSLVARTSVYTDTQYFGPGTRLTVL.

This clonotype was counted ten times or more. The chain joins TRBV6-2 or TRBV6-3 to TRBJ1-1, with D perhaps TRBD1 (6 bases). From germline, CDR1 is MNHEY and CDR2 SVGEGT. The CDR3 spans 13 residues. Trimming removed 6 bases from V and 5 bases from J, with 13 bases in between. CDR3 amino acids: CASRPQGETEAFF. In nucleotides, the CDR3 is TGTGCCAGCAGACCACAGGGCGAAACTGAAGCTTTCTTT.

Many counts were recorded for this clonotype. The V gene is TRBV7-8, the J gene TRBJ2-7; D may match TRBD1 or TRBD2 (5 bases each). Germline V CDR1 and CDR2: SGHVS, FQNEAQ. This CDR3 is built from 16 residues. The V end lost 1 base, the J end lost 0 bases, and 13 bases lay between the germline ends. The CDR3 DNA reads TGTGCCAGCAGCTTAGGGTACGGGACGGGCTCCTACGAGCAGTACTTC. As protein: CASSLGYGTGSYEQYF.

V usage is TRBV27 and J usage is TRBJ1-6; a weak D match, TRBD1 (6 bases). Trimming cost V 3 bases and J 7 bases, with 10 bases left between them. Germline CDR1 MNHEY, CDR2 SMNVEV (reference sequence). This CDR3 spans 14 amino acids. Written as DNA, the CDR3 is TGTGCCAGCAGTTTTGGCAGGGGAAATTCACCCCTCCACTTT. Amino acids: CASSFGRGNSPLHF.

Of note for this clonotype: This may be a read error, as it is one base from a much larger clone. CDR3 nucleotides: TGTGCCAGCAGCCAACGAATTCCAACTAATGAAAAACTGTTTTTT. It specifies CASSQRIPTNEKLFF. The genes are TRBV7-8 and TRBJ1-4, with D hard to call. Germline-derived CDR1 and CDR2 are SGHVS and FQNEAQ. V lost 5 bases and J lost 0, with 10 bases in between. The CDR3 spans 15 residues.